This TCR beta chain was profiled in a study of OX40 agonist ivuxolimab in advanced cancers. In terms of the full investigation: Ivuxolimab was a fully human IgG2 agonistic monoclonal antibody targeting the costimulatory receptor OX40 (CD134). Intravenous ivuxolimab was administered to patients every 2 weeks at six dose levels: 0.01, 0.1, 0.3, 1.5, 3 and 10 mg/kg. Among the roughly 54 dose-escalation patients, some 19 had hepatocellular carcinoma, 15 or so melanoma, 9 renal cell carcinoma and 9 head and neck cancer. The dose-escalation cohort was approximately 83% male with a mean age of around 62 years, ranging from about 20 to 85. Patients were allowed to have had prior anti-PD-1, anti-PD-L1 or anti-CTLA-4 therapy, and 30% to 40% of the dose-escalation patients had been treated with checkpoint inhibitors. Three dose-escalation patients achieved partial responses, one with hepatocellular carcinoma and two with cutaneous melanoma. The point of sequencing TCRbeta in the periphery was to test whether ivuxolimab changed TCR sequence diversity and drove clonal T-cell expansion. The paper reports the monotherapy dose-escalation portion (N = 52 patients) of the phase I ivuxolimab trial.

The trial excluded patients who had a history of autoimmune disease or who were on systemic immunosuppression. Peripheral blood for TCR sequencing was drawn from every dose cohort at baseline, at cycle 4 day 1 and at cycle 7 day 1. Samples came from an open-label, multicenter, first-in-human phase I dose-escalation trial of ivuxolimab. Adults with locally advanced or metastatic melanoma, renal cell carcinoma, hepatocellular carcinoma or head and neck squamous cell carcinoma were enrolled in the trial. Before TCR sequencing, CD4+ T cells and CD8+ T cells from peripheral blood were sorted into separate populations. Based on its abundance in the sample, this clone is medium-sized (0.01 to 0.1%). Its recognized antigen is unknown. No much larger clonotype is one base removed from it; base qualities were not supplied. What the work shows at the level of the full study, not this receptor alone: Which antigens the clonally expanded peripheral T cells were specific for was not determined. Low levels of normalized T-cell clonal expansion were also seen in some patients who did not respond. At doses from 0.1 to 3.0 mg/kg, clonal expansion was seen in both CD4+ and CD8+ blood T cells between baseline and week 6. In partial responders in the 0.1-3.0 mg/kg groups, normalized peripheral clonal expansion was found to be among the lowest, especially among CD8+ T cells. After ivuxolimab, more expanded clones were found on average in CD8+ T cells than in CD4+ T cells.

Trimming takes 0 bases from V and 4 bases from J, and the germline ends sit 6 bases apart. The germline V gene gives CDR1 as MGHRA and CDR2 as YSYEKL. The cysteine opens and the phenylalanine closes a CDR3 of 13 amino acids. Only the CDR3 DNA is retained, 39 bases long and in frame from the first base. For sequencing of the TCRbeta CDR3 region, genomic DNA was extracted from the sorted cells. TCRbeta CDR3 regions were sequenced using the immunoSEQ Assay. Drawn from immuneACCESS, this table holds only the in-frame rearrangements with V and J called that TCRdb kept. Clones are partly lost; checked studies trace under half to an unresolved V gene and leave the rest unexplained. For this sample the table gives 55,000 to 70,000 clones, of which approximately 86% were detected only once. Of the sample, over 0.7% is held by the ten largest clones.

The V and J segments used are TRBV4-1 and TRBJ1-2, with the D gene uncertain. Sequenced material: CD4+ or CD8+ T cells sorted from blood, taken in a trial of the OX40 agonist ivuxolimab. This TCR derives from an adult with an advanced solid tumor such as melanoma, head and neck, liver or kidney cancer. This receptor has the CDR3 CASSQDTAYGYTF. The base sequence is TGCGCCAGCAGCCAAGATACCGCCTATGGCTACACCTTC.